These T cell receptor beta chains were read from a single sample in a study of response to subunit inactivated influenza vaccine. One entry per CDR3 protein, called by TCRdb with MiXCR from the RT-PCR reads. The sample gives about 300,000 distinct CDR3 sequences, roughly 20% of which show up once; approximately 10% is in the top ten. The sample consisted of PBMCs from blood, taken approximately 20 months after vaccination. All receptors come from a man aged 50 to 69 who received an inactivated influenza vaccine. Both conserved end residues are part of each CDR3. Fields, in order: D gene, V gene, J gene, clone size, CDR3 protein, CDR3 DNA. D genes are given only for firm matches. Not every row has a clone size; where given, it reads once, few, many or a size class.

>.|TRBV12-3/TRBV12-4|TRBJ1-5|many
CASSLGGTLTVGPQHF
TGTGCCAGCAGTTTAGGGGGGACACTCACCGTAGGGCCCCAGCATTTT
>.|TRBV5-6|TRBJ1-4|.
CASSWRQPNEKLFF
TGTGCCAGCAGCTGGCGACAGCCTAATGAAAAACTGTTTTTT
>.|TRBV29-1|TRBJ2-1|.
CSVVIVGYEQFF
TGCAGCGTTGTAATCGTGGGTTATGAGCAGTTCTTC
>.|TRBV11-2|TRBJ1-5|.
CASSEQGLGDQPQHF
TGTGCCAGCAGTGAACAGGGCTTGGGCGATCAGCCCCAGCATTTT
>.|TRBV5-1|TRBJ1-1|few
CASSDQGLNTEAFF
TGCGCCAGCAGCGACCAGGGGTTGAACACTGAAGCTTTCTTT
>.|TRBV4-2|TRBJ1-1|.
CASSQGKTRNTEAFF
TGTGCCAGCAGCCAAGGGAAGACAAGGAACACTGAAGCTTTCTTT
>.|TRBV7-2|TRBJ1-1|.
CASSLDGAQNTEAFF
TGTGCCAGCAGCTTAGATGGTGCACAAAACACTGAAGCTTTCTTT
>.|TRBV7-6|TRBJ1-1|.
CTSSPTMNTEAFF
TGTACCAGCAGCCCCACGATGAACACTGAAGCTTTCTTT
>TRBD1|TRBV20-1|TRBJ1-1|.
CSARGGQGGTEAFF
TGCAGTGCTAGAGGGGGACAGGGGGGCACTGAAGCTTTCTTT
>TRBD1|TRBV28|TRBJ1-1|many
CASSLFPGGKTEAFF
TGTGCCAGCAGTTTATTTCCAGGGGGGAAGACTGAAGCTTTCTTT
>.|TRBV28|TRBJ1-5|.
CASSLPQGGRNQPQHF
TGTGCCAGCAGTTTACCTCAAGGCGGGCGCAATCAGCCCCAGCATTTT
>.|TRBV30|TRBJ1-1|.
CAWRPLVGEAFF
TGTGCCTGGAGGCCACTGGTGGGGGAAGCTTTCTTT
>.|TRBV11-2|TRBJ2-7|few
CASSSGNYEQYF
TGTGCCAGCAGCTCCGGCAACTACGAGCAGTACTTC
>.|TRBV9|TRBJ2-4|.
CASSVSLENIQYF
TGTGCCAGCAGCGTAAGCCTCGAAAACATTCAGTACTTC
>.|TRBV20-1|TRBJ2-3|.
CGLEGIFSDTQYF
TGCGGCCTGGAGGGGATTTTTTCGGATACGCAGTATTTT
>.|TRBV20-1|TRBJ2-5|.
CSARRGVTETQYF
TGCAGTGCTAGAAGAGGGGTTACGGAGACCCAGTACTTC
>.|TRBV7-2|TRBJ1-2|few
CASSFRQSGYTF
TGTGCCAGCAGCTTTCGACAGAGTGGCTACACCTTC
>.|TRBV7-9|TRBJ2-3|.
CASSPIDSSTDTQYF
TGTGCCAGCAGCCCCATCGACAGCAGCACAGATACGCAGTATTTT
>TRBD2|TRBV7-9|TRBJ2-3|.
CASSFGAGGLDTQYF
TGTGCCAGCAGCTTCGGAGCGGGAGGTTTAGATACGCAGTATTTT
>TRBD1|TRBV4-3|TRBJ2-6|many
CASSQFGTGGANVLTF
TGCGCCAGCAGCCAATTCGGGACAGGGGGGGCCAACGTCCTGACTTTC
>.|TRBV20-1|TRBJ2-1|few
CSASGGGVGHNEQFF
TGCAGTGCTAGTGGAGGGGGAGTAGGCCACAATGAGCAGTTCTTC
>TRBD1|TRBV5-1|TRBJ1-2|few
CASTDRGDNYGYTF
TGCGCCAGCACCGACAGGGGGGATAACTATGGCTACACCTTC
>.|TRBV12-3/TRBV12-4|TRBJ2-7|.
CASSLGFSYEQYF
TGTGCCAGCAGTTTAGGGTTTTCCTACGAGCAGTACTTC
>.|TRBV20-1|TRBJ1-3|many
CSAGTGSPPGNTIYF
TGCAGTGCCGGAACGGGGAGTCCCCCTGGAAACACCATATATTTT
>.|TRBV19|TRBJ1-4|once
CATSLGADTEKLFF
TGTGCTACCAGTTTGGGCGCGGACACTGAAAAACTGTTTTTT
>TRBD1|TRBV10-3|TRBJ1-4|few
CAISRGQGPNEKLFF
TGTGCCATCAGCAGAGGACAGGGACCTAATGAAAAACTGTTTTTT
>TRBD1|TRBV11-2|TRBJ2-7|.
CASSIWDRPSYEQYF
TGTGCCAGCAGCATCTGGGACAGGCCCTCCTACGAGCAGTACTTC
>.|TRBV29-1|TRBJ2-1|.
CSVDGAAGNEQFF
TGCAGCGTTGACGGGGCCGCCGGCAATGAGCAGTTCTTC
>TRBD2|TRBV12-3/TRBV12-4|TRBJ2-7|few
CASSQTSGGAYEQYF
TGTGCCAGCAGTCAAACTAGCGGGGGTGCGTACGAGCAGTACTTC
>.|TRBV6-1|TRBJ2-3|.
CASSQSGAGTQYF
TGTGCCAGCAGCCAGTCAGGTGCTGGTACGCAGTATTTT
>.|TRBV29-1|TRBJ2-1|few
CSVEPPIRPYNEQFF
TGCAGCGTTGAACCCCCCATCCGACCCTACAATGAGCAGTTCTTC
>TRBD1|TRBV4-1|TRBJ1-1|few
CASSQGQGGGNTEAFF
TGCGCCAGCAGCCAAGGACAGGGGGGGGGAAACACTGAAGCTTTCTTT
>.|TRBV6-2/TRBV6-3|TRBJ2-7|few
CASSLHRGPYEQYF
TGTGCCAGCAGTCTACACCGGGGGCCGTACGAGCAGTACTTC
>TRBD1|TRBV5-1|TRBJ1-4|few
CASSSTGTGDEKLFF
TGCGCCAGCAGCTCTACCGGGACAGGCGACGAAAAACTGTTTTTT
>.|TRBV5-1|TRBJ2-3|.
CASSWGQVVKATDTQYF
TGCGCCAGCAGCTGGGGTCAGGTAGTGAAGGCGACAGATACGCAGTATTTT
>.|TRBV30|TRBJ1-5|.
CAWSRSRTHKGNQPQHF
TGTGCCTGGAGTCGGAGCAGAACACATAAGGGCAATCAGCCCCAGCATTTT
>.|TRBV11-1|TRBJ1-2|many
CASSLGGYGRRPGNYGYTF
TGTGCCAGCAGCTTAGGAGGGTATGGACGCCGTCCGGGGAACTATGGCTACACCTTC
>TRBD1|TRBV30|TRBJ1-2|.
CAWSANPPGQGWGGYTF
TGTGCCTGGAGTGCAAACCCTCCGGGACAGGGGTGGGGTGGCTACACCTTC
>TRBD1|TRBV20-1|TRBJ1-4|few
CSASPGQVRGEKLFF
TGCAGTGCTTCACCGGGACAGGTCCGGGGTGAAAAACTGTTTTTT
>.|TRBV2|TRBJ2-5|.
CASSAQTQYF
TGTGCCAGCAGTGCGCAGACCCAGTACTTC
>.|TRBV4-1|TRBJ1-6|.
CASSQDPRPRGGSYNSPLHF
TGCGCCAGCAGCCAAGATCCCAGGCCGCGGGGAGGCTCCTATAATTCACCCCTCCACTTT
>TRBD2|TRBV6-1|TRBJ2-7|.
CASSQTGTNTYEQYF
TGTGCCAGCAGCCAGACTGGGACTAACACCTACGAGCAGTACTTC
>TRBD1|TRBV19|TRBJ2-7|.
CASRNRGSYEQYF
TGTGCCAGTAGGAACAGGGGAAGCTACGAGCAGTACTTC
>.|TRBV6-2/TRBV6-3|TRBJ1-6|few
CASSPVERSYNSPLHF
TGTGCCAGCAGCCCGGTCGAGCGCTCCTATAATTCACCCCTCCACTTT
>.|TRBV7-9|TRBJ2-1|few
CASSSLGPGGEQFF
TGTGCCAGCAGCTCACTTGGGCCCGGCGGTGAGCAGTTCTTC
>TRBD1|TRBV6-1|TRBJ2-1|.
CASKSGDRVYNEQFF
TGTGCCAGCAAGAGTGGAGACAGGGTCTACAATGAGCAGTTCTTC
>.|TRBV4-1|TRBJ1-5|many
CWRRDTGPSIVSDSNQPQHF
TGCTGGCGCAGAGATACAGGGCCCTCGATTGTAAGCGATAGCAATCAGCCCCAGCATTTT